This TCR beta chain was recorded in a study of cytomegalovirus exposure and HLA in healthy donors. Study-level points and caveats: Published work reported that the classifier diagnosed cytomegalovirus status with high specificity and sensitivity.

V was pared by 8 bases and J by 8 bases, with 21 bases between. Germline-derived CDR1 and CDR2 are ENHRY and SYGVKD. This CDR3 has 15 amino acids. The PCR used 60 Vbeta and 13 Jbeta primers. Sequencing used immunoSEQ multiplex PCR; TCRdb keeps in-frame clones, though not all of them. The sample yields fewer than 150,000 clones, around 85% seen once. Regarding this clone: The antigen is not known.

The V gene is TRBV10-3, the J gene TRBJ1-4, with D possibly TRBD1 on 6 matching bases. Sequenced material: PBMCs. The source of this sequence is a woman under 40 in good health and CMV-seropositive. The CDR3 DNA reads TGTGCCATCGGAGACACAGGGCAGTACGGGGAAAAACTGTTTTTT. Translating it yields CAIGDTGQYGEKLFF.